Presented here are 5 T cell receptor beta chains from one specimen sequenced in a study of shared clonotypes between healthy human individuals. Repertoires were generated with immunoSEQ multiplex PCR, while TCRdb's copy carries only in-frame clones and drops some. Of about 2 million clones listed, roughly 94% are singletons. The sample consisted of naive CD4+ T cells sorted from blood. Sample subset: CD45RA+ positively selected. Receptors originate from a man between 18 and 35 years old in good health.

The DNA for the CDR3 is TGTGCCAGTAGGGGGACTAGCAGAGAGACCCAGTACTTC. This translates into CASRGTSRETQYF. The J gene is TRBJ2-5, the V gene TRBV19, with 9 bases lining up with TRBD2. The germline gives CDR1 LNHDA, CDR2 SQIVND (reference sequence). This CDR3 region has 13 residues. J was trimmed by 4 bases and V by 6 bases; bases with no gene match: 3.

V usage is TRBV5-8 and J usage is TRBJ2-7, with 9 bases identical to TRBD1. Germline assignment: CDR1 SGHTS and CDR2 YDEGEE. V trimming: 1 base; J trimming: 3 bases; junction bases outside the gene matches: 5. This CDR3 has 15 residues. CDR3 nucleotide sequence: TGTGCCAGCAGCTTGACAGGGGGCACCGTCTACGAGCAGTACTTC. Protein product: CASSLTGGTVYEQYF.

The chain uses TRBV12-5 and TRBJ2-1; 10 bases are shared with TRBD2. Germline loops: CDR1 LGHNT, CDR2 FRNRAP. This CDR3 contains 20 residues. Germline trimming cut 2 bases from V and 6 bases from J; bases unmatched to any gene: 19. CDR3: CASGLRDKHEAGGPVNEQFF. DNA for the CDR3: TGTGCTAGTGGTTTGAGGGACAAACACGAAGCGGGGGGGCCCGTCAATGAGCAGTTCTTC.

The chain uses TRBV6-1 and TRBJ2-5, with D possibly matching TRBD2 (6 bases). This CDR3 is 14 amino acids long. Trimming removed 7 bases at V and 2 bases at J, with 14 bases between. CDR1 and CDR2 from the germline V gene are MNHNS and SASEGT. The CDR3 protein is CASIRDLKQETQYF. CDR3 in DNA: TGTGCCAGCATTAGGGACTTAAAACAAGAGACCCAGTACTTC.

The J gene is TRBJ1-2, the V gene TRBV9; D is ambiguous. The V and J ends lost 1 base and 6 bases respectively, with 7 bases between them. The germline gives CDR1 SGDLS, CDR2 YYNGEE. The CDR3 consists of 12 residues. For the CDR3, the DNA is TGTGCCAGCAGCGTATTAACTGATGGCTACACCTTC. The encoded protein is CASSVLTDGYTF.